Shown below are 27 T cell receptor beta chains from a single sample sequenced in a study of blood T cell repertoires in COVID-19 (dated by TCRdb to 2018 to 2020). The library was prepared using the immunoSEQ multiplex PCR assay. This immuneACCESS table, as held by TCRdb, lists in-frame sequences with V and J called but not all clones. Of the missing ones, under half trace to an unresolved V gene in checked studies; the others have no known cause. Counted in this sample were roughly 130,000 clones; 60% to 85% of them appeared once. The top ten clonotypes cover 16% of the sample. Sequencing was carried out using peripheral blood. These receptors came from a man in his forties or fifties with acute or convalescent COVID-19.

The chain carries TRBV29-1 and TRBJ2-1; 7 positions match TRBD1. Germline assignment: CDR1 SQVTM and CDR2 ANQGSEA. V was pared by 2 bases and J by 0 bases, with 1 base of the junction left unmatched. The CDR3 loop spans 14 amino acids. The CDR3 here is CSVESGGSYNEQFF. CDR3 DNA: TGCAGCGTTGAATCAGGGGGCTCCTACAATGAGCAGTTCTTC.

The chain carries TRBV7-9 and TRBJ1-3; D is unresolved. CDR1 and CDR2 (germline): SEHNR, FQNEAQ (reference sequence). Trimming removed 1 base at V and 1 base at J, with 8 bases between. The CDR3 has 15 residues. Here the CDR3 DNA reads TGTGCCAGCAGCTTAGATGCGGTTTCTGGAAACACCATATATTTT. Protein product: CASSLDAVSGNTIYF.

This clone was recorded only once. The chain carries TRBV24-1 and TRBJ1-1; 7 bases match TRBD1. This CDR3 has 17 amino acids. The germline V gene has CDR1 KGHDR and CDR2 SFDVKD. V lost 0 bases to trimming and J lost 0 bases; unmatched junction nucleotides: 6. The CDR3 loop reads CATSDLLRQGVNTEAFF. The CDR3 coding sequence is TGTGCCACCAGTGATTTGCTCCGACAGGGAGTGAACACTGAAGCTTTCTTT.

The chain joins TRBV27 to TRBJ2-3; 11 bases line up with TRBD2. Germline CDR1 MNHEY, CDR2 SMNVEV (reference sequence). J lost 0 bases, V lost 9 bases, and 5 bases had no gene match. This CDR3 spans 15 amino acids. The CDR3 nucleotides read TGTGCCAGGGGGTCTAGCGGGGGGAGCACAGATACGCAGTATTTT. As protein: CARGSSGGSTDTQYF.

The chain uses TRBV28 and TRBJ1-4, with D possibly matching TRBD1 (6 bases). V was clipped by 1 base and J by 7 bases, with 19 bases between them. The CDR3 runs 17 residues. Germline CDR1 and CDR2: MDHEN and SYDVKM. Written as DNA, the CDR3 is TGTGCCAGCAGTTTATATCTAGGGGGGGCAGGGTCTGAAAAACTGTTTTTT. It is translated as CASSLYLGGAGSEKLFF.

The V and J genes are TRBV5-1 and TRBJ1-6, with TRBD1 as a possible D gene (6 bases). V shed 4 bases and J shed 3 bases, with 20 bases lying between them. Germline assignment: CDR1 SGHRS and CDR2 YFSETQ. There are 18 residues in the CDR3. This chain's CDR3 is CASSPGTTTDFYNSPLHF. The DNA for the CDR3 is TGCGCCAGCAGCCCCGGGACAACTACTGACTTCTATAATTCACCCCTCCACTTT.

The chain has TRBV10-3 and TRBJ2-3, with TRBD2 identical over 14 bases. The ends lost 10 bases at V and 0 bases at J; junction bases unmatched: 9. This CDR3 comprises 17 residues. From germline, CDR1 is ENHRY and CDR2 SYGVKD. The CDR3 is CATVTGTSGGSTDTQYF. Here the CDR3 DNA reads TGTGCCACCGTAACCGGGACTAGCGGGGGAAGCACAGATACGCAGTATTTT.

This clone was seen once. The chain combines TRBV19 with TRBJ1-1; D unresolved. Germline lookup yields CDR1 LNHDA and CDR2 SQIVND (reference sequence). The CDR3 runs to 13 residues. Trimming took off 7 bases at V and 3 bases at J, with 12 bases between the two ends. CDR3 bases: TGTGCCAGTAAGTCGGAGGGCGACACTGAAGCTTTCTTT. Its protein is CASKSEGDTEAFF.

The chain uses TRBV29-1 and TRBJ2-1; 8 bases are a match to TRBD2. This CDR3 spans 15 amino acids. Germline-derived CDR1 and CDR2 are SQVTM and ANQGSEA. Trimming cost V 3 bases and J 5 bases; bases outside gene matches: 9. In DNA form, the CDR3 reads TGCAGCGTTGAGGGATCTACTAGCGGAAACAATGAGCAGTTCTTC. Translated, it gives CSVEGSTSGNNEQFF.

The chain has TRBV10-3 and TRBJ1-2, with 12 bases matching TRBD1. Germline V gene sequence: CDR1 ENHRY, CDR2 SYGVKD. Trimming removed 0 bases from V and 4 bases from J; junction bases left unmatched: 6. This CDR3 is 17 amino acids long. The CDR3 protein is CAISESTGQGAGYGYTF. The CDR3 bases are TGTGCCATCAGTGAGTCGACGGGACAGGGGGCCGGCTATGGCTACACCTTC.

The rearrangement links TRBV10-3 to TRBJ2-2; 9 bases line up with TRBD2. The junction had 7 bases not matched to a gene; V was cut back by 2 bases and J by 3 bases. Germline assignment: CDR1 ENHRY and CDR2 SYGVKD. The CDR3 contains 17 residues. The CDR3 sequence is CAISESARGGYTGELFF. CDR3 bases: TGTGCCATCAGTGAGAGTGCGCGGGGGGGTTACACCGGGGAGCTGTTTTTT.

This clone was counted between two and nine times. The rearrangement links TRBV7-9 to TRBJ1-5; a weak D match, TRBD1 (6 bases). V was clipped by 5 bases and J by 4 bases, with 18 bases between them. The CDR3 is 16 amino acids. The germline gives CDR1 SEHNR, CDR2 FQNEAQ (reference sequence). CDR3 sequence: CASSPLGGQGNQPQHF. The DNA for the CDR3 is TGTGCCAGCAGCCCGCTGGGGGGGCAAGGGAATCAGCCCCAGCATTTT.

This chain uses TRBV11-2 with TRBJ2-5; 7 bases line up with TRBD2. With 1 base clipped from V and 2 bases from J, the junction kept 7 bases outside the gene matches. Germline lookup yields CDR1 SGHAT and CDR2 FQNNGV. This CDR3 region has 16 residues. The CDR3 DNA reads TGTGCCAGCAGCTTAGGTGGGATTAGCGGGCAAGAGACCCAGTACTTC. Residues: CASSLGGISGQETQYF. Together with reference TRBV11-2 and TRBJ2-5, the CDR3 gives the full variable domain: EAGVAQSPRYKIIEKRQSVAFWCNPISGHATLYWYQQILGQGPKLLIQFQNNGVVDDSQLPKDRFSAERLKGVDSTLKIQPAKLEDSAVYLCASSLGGISGQETQYFGPGTRLLVL.

The J gene is TRBJ2-7, the V gene TRBV5-8, with 8 positions matching TRBD1. Germline V gene lookup returns CDR1 SGHTS and CDR2 YDEGEE. The CDR3 consists of 18 residues. Trimming cost V 0 bases and J 3 bases; bases outside gene matches: 14. The CDR3 nucleotides are TGTGCCAGCAGCTTGGACCCCCCCCAGGGACAGGCCTACTACGAGCAGTACTTC. Translating it yields CASSLDPPQGQAYYEQYF.

The chain has TRBV29-1 and TRBJ2-2; D remains unclear. The CDR3 spans 11 residues. Germline CDR1 and CDR2: SQVTM and ANQGSEA. Trimming took off 5 bases at V and 3 bases at J, with 4 bases between the two ends. The DNA for the CDR3 is TGCAGCGTTCGTTACACCGGGGAGCTGTTTTTT. It yields the protein CSVRYTGELFF.

The rearrangement joins TRBV3-1 (or the pseudogene TRBV3-2) to TRBJ1-1; 10 bases are shared with TRBD1. V lost 6 bases and J lost 10; bases outside the gene matches: 11. Germline CDR1 is LGHDT and CDR2 is YNNKEL (reference sequence). This CDR3 region has 14 residues. CDR3 amino acids: CASRPRDRGLVAFF. The CDR3 DNA reads TGTGCCAGCAGGCCCCGTGACAGGGGGCTTGTAGCTTTCTTT.

The chain carries TRBV30 and TRBJ2-3; weak D call: TRBD2 (6 bases). Germline V lookup: CDR1 GTSNPN, CDR2 SVGIG (reference sequence). The CDR3 loop spans 14 amino acids. The V end was cut by 0 bases, the J end by 3 bases, with 10 bases between. CDR3 sequence (DNA): TGTGCCTGGAGTGTATTGGCGGGGACAGATACGCAGTATTTT. It codes for CAWSVLAGTDTQYF.

The chain links TRBV12-3 or TRBV12-4 to TRBJ1-2; D remains ambiguous. V was shortened by 8 bases and J by 8 bases, with 15 bases between the two germline ends. This CDR3 has 12 amino acids. CDR3 sequence reads: CASSPSGFGYTF. CDR3 in DNA: TGTGCCAGCTCCCCCAGCGGGTTCGGCTACACCTTC.

The gene calls are TRBV11-2 and TRBJ2-7, with 8 bases that match TRBD2. Per the germline V gene, CDR1 is SGHAT and CDR2 is FQNNGV. V shed 1 base and J 5 bases; nucleotides not matched to a gene: 4. The length of the CDR3 is 14 residues. Written as DNA, the CDR3 is TGTGCCAGCAGCTTAGTAGGGACTAGGAACGAGCAGTACGTC. It encodes CASSLVGTRNEQYV.

This clone was recorded only once. V and J are TRBV7-6 and TRBJ1-2, with D uncertain. Germline V gene data show CDR1 as SGHVS and CDR2 as FNYEAQ. CDR3 length equals 15 residues. The V and J ends lost 5 bases and 7 bases respectively, with 20 bases between them. The CDR3, as DNA: TGTGCCAGCAGCCCGAAACCCCGGGTGGGTAGTGGCTACACCTTC. It encodes CASSPKPRVGSGYTF. Full variable domain (outside the CDR3, taken from reference TRBV7-6 and TRBJ1-2): GAGVSQSPRYKVTKRGQDVALRCDPISGHVSLYWYRQALGQGPEFLTYFNYEAQQDKSGLPNDRFSAERPEGSISTLTIQRTEQRDSAMYRCASSPKPRVGSGYTFGSGTRLTVV.

The chain couples TRBV27 to TRBJ2-5; D possibly corresponds to TRBD2 (6 bases). V lost 8 bases and J lost 0, with 10 bases in between. This CDR3 spans 13 amino acids. Germline V CDR1 and CDR2: MNHEY, SMNVEV (reference sequence). The CDR3 spells CASGRENQETQYF. In DNA form, the CDR3 reads TGTGCCAGCGGTCGGGAGAACCAAGAGACCCAGTACTTC.

The chain is built from TRBV3-1 (or the pseudogene TRBV3-2) and TRBJ2-1, with TRBD1 identical over 8 bases. J gave up 6 bases and V 5 bases, and 12 bases lay outside the gene matches. This CDR3 comprises 16 residues. Germline assignment: CDR1 LGHDT and CDR2 YNNKEL (reference sequence). As DNA, the CDR3 is TGTGCCAGCAGCAACCCAACGGGACAGGCTCCCAATGAGCAGTTCTTC. Translating gives CASSNPTGQAPNEQFF.

The V and J genes are TRBV11-2 and TRBJ2-3; weak D call: TRBD2 (6 bases). V was shortened by 1 base and J by 7 bases, with 9 bases between the two germline ends. Germline V gene sequence: CDR1 SGHAT, CDR2 FQNNGV. The CDR3 is 13 residues long. CDR3 sequence: CASSLGRGNTQYF. The CDR3 DNA is TGTGCCAGCAGCTTAGGACGCGGGAATACGCAGTATTTT.

The chain recombines TRBV5-8 with TRBJ2-5; 8 positions match TRBD1. Germline values: CDR1 SGHTS, CDR2 YDEGEE. V was pared by 4 bases and J by 3 bases, with 5 bases of the junction left unmatched. The CDR3 loop spans 14 amino acids. The CDR3: CASSPDRVEETQYF. The CDR3 DNA sequence: TGTGCCAGCAGCCCGGACAGGGTGGAAGAGACCCAGTACTTC.

The chain joins TRBV5-4 to TRBJ2-3, with 7 nucleotides matching TRBD2. V lost 6 bases and J lost 3; bases outside the gene matches: 10. Germline V gives CDR1 SGHNT, CDR2 YYREEE (reference sequence). The CDR3 contains 15 residues. The CDR3 reads CASTQAGTPTDTQYF. DNA of the CDR3: TGTGCCAGCACCCAAGCGGGGACCCCTACAGATACGCAGTATTTT.

The chain carries TRBV5-1 and TRBJ2-3, with 10 bases that match TRBD2. The CDR3 has 17 amino acids. Germline CDR1 reads SGHRS; CDR2 reads YFSETQ. V shed 5 bases and J 5 bases; nucleotides not matched to a gene: 14. CDR3: CASSSRLAGAPGDTQYF. The CDR3 nucleotides are TGCGCCAGCAGTTCTCGTCTAGCGGGGGCTCCGGGAGATACGCAGTATTTT.

This clone has only a few counts. CDR3 sequence reads: CASSEQGVFTDTQYF. The CDR3 DNA sequence: TGTGCCAGCAGTGAACAGGGGGTATTCACAGATACGCAGTATTTT. J is TRBJ2-3 and V is TRBV2, with 7 bases that match TRBD1. V was clipped by 2 bases and J by 2 bases; unmatched bases: 4. The CDR3 extends over 15 amino acids. The germline gives CDR1 SNHLY, CDR2 FYNNEI.